Here is one TCR beta chain with its context. Looked up from germline, CDR1 is MNHEY and CDR2 is SVGAGI. V was cut by 6 bases and J by 1 base, with 8 bases left in between. The CDR3 has 13 amino acids. This specimen belongs to a study of blood T cell repertoires in COVID-19. Across the whole study: Spain, Italy and the United States supplied samples that represented acute and convalescent COVID-19.

Profiled with immunoSEQ multiplex PCR; TCRdb holds only in-frame clones, not every one. The table lists about 350,000 clones, 85% to 90% of them singletons, with 1% in the top ten. A COVID-19 case had been met by exposed participants during the 2 weeks before study entry. The receptor comes from a woman under 40 who had been exposed to COVID-19. The rearrangement links TRBV6-5 to TRBJ2-3, with D tentatively TRBD2 (6 bases). Sequencing was performed on PBMCs or T cells enriched from blood (not recorded which). CDR3: CASREGGTDTQYF. Here the CDR3 DNA reads TGTGCCAGCAGGGAGGGCGGCACAGATACGCAGTATTTT.